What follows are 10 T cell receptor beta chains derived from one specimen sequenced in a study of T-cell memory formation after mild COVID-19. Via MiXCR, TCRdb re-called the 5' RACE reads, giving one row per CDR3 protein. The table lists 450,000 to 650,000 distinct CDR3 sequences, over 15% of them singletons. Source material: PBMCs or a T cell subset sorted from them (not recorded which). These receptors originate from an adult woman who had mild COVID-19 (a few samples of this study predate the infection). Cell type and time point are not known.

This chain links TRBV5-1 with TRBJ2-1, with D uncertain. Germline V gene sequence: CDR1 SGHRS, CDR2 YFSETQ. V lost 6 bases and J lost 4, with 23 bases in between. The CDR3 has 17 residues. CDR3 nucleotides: TGCGCCAGCAAAAAGGGTCTCGGGCATGAACGATACAATGAGCAGTTCTTC. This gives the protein CASKKGLGHERYNEQFF.

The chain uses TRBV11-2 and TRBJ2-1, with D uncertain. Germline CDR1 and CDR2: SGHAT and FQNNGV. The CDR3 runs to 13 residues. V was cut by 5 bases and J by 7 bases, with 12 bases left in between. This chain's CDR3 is CASSPIMTNEQFF. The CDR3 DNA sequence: TGTGCCAGCAGCCCTATCATGACGAATGAGCAGTTCTTC.

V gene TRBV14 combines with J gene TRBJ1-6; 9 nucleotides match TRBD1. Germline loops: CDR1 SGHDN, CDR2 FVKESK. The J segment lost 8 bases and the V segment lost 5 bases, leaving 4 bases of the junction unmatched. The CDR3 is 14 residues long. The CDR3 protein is CASSYGQGHSPLHF. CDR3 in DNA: TGTGCCAGCAGCTACGGACAGGGGCATTCACCCCTCCACTTT.

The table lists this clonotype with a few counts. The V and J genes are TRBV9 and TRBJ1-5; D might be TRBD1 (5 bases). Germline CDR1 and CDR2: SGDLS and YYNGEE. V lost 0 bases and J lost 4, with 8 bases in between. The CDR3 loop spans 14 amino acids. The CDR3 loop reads CASSVGGENQPQHF. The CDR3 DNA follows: TGTGCCAGCAGCGTAGGAGGGGAGAATCAGCCCCAGCATTTT.

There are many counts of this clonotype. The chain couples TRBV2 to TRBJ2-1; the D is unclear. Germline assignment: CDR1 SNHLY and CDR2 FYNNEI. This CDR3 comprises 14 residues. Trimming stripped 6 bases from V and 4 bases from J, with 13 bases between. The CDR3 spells CASRRHQFYNEQFF. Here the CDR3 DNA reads TGTGCCAGCAGGCGACACCAATTTTACAATGAGCAGTTCTTC. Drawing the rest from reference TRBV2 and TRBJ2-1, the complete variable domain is EPEVTQTPSHQVTQMGQEVILRCVPISNHLYFYWYRQILGQKVEFLVSFYNNEISEKSEIFDDQFSVERPDGSNFTLKIRSTKLEDSAMYFCASRRHQFYNEQFFGPGTRLTVL.

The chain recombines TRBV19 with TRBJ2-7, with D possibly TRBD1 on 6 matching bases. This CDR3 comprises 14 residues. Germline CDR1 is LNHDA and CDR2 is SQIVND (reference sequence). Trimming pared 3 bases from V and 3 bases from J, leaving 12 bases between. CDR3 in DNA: TGTGCCAGTAGTATTACCCCAGGGGACTACGAGCAGTACTTC. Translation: CASSITPGDYEQYF. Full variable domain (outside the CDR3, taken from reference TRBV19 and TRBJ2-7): DGGITQSPKYLFRKEGQNVTLSCEQNLNHDAMYWYRQDPGQGLRLIYYSQIVNDFQKGDIAEGYSVSREKKESFPLTVTSAQKNPTAFYLCASSITPGDYEQYFGPGTRLTVT.

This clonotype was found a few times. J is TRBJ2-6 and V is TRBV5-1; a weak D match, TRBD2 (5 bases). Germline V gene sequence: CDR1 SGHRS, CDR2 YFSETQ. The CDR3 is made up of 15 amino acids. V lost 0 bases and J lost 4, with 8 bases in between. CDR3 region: CASSLGGLGANVLTF. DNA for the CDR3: TGCGCCAGCAGCTTGGGAGGGCTAGGGGCCAACGTCCTGACTTTC. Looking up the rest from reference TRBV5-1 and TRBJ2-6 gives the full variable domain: KAGVTQTPRYLIKTRGQQVTLSCSPISGHRSVSWYQQTPGQGLQFLFEYFSETQRNKGNFPGRFSGRQFSNSRSEMNVSTLELGDSALYLCASSLGGLGANVLTFGAGSRLTVL.

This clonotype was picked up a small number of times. The CDR3 DNA is TGCAGTGCCCCTTGGGTTGGGAGGAACACTGAAGCTTTCTTT. This translates into CSAPWVGRNTEAFF. V gene TRBV20-1 combines with J gene TRBJ1-1, with unresolved D. V lost 6 bases to trimming and J lost 1 base, with 15 bases between them. CDR1 and CDR2 from the germline V gene are DFQATT and SNEGSKA (reference sequence). The CDR3 contains 14 residues.

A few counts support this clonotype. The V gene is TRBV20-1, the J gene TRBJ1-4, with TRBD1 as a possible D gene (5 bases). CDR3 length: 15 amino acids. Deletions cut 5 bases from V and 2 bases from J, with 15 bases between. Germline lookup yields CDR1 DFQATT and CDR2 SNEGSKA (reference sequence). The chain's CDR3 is CSAVTGTSTNEKLFF. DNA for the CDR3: TGCAGTGCTGTGACCGGGACCTCGACTAATGAAAAACTGTTTTTT.

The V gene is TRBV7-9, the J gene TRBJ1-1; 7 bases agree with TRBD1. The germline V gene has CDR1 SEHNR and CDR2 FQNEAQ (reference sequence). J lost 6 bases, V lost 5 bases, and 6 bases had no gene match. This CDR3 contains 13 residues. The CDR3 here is CASSLGQDPEAFF. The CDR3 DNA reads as TGTGCCAGCAGCCTCGGACAGGACCCTGAAGCTTTCTTT.